The 16 T cell receptor beta chains below come from one sample, sequenced in a study of blood T cell repertoires in COVID-19. Sequenced by immunoSEQ multiplex PCR; TCRdb stores in-frame clones only, minus some. The sample gives 240,000 or so clones, more than 85% of which show up once; 6% to 9% is in the top ten. The sequencing input was peripheral blood. These receptors originate from a woman between 65 and 79 years old with active or convalescent COVID-19.

This sequence joins TRBV6-5 and TRBJ1-5; 10 nucleotides match TRBD1. The germline gives CDR1 MNHEY, CDR2 SVGAGI. The CDR3 covers 14 residues. J gave up 4 bases and V 10 bases, and 7 bases lay outside the gene matches. CDR3 in amino acids: CATAPGQGNQPQHF. DNA of the CDR3: TGTGCCACCGCACCGGGACAGGGGAATCAGCCCCAGCATTTT.

The V and J genes are TRBV11-2 and TRBJ2-5; a weak D match, TRBD2 (5 bases). V was clipped by 5 bases and J by 7 bases, with 17 bases between them. The germline gives CDR1 SGHAT, CDR2 FQNNGV. The CDR3 covers 14 residues. CDR3 in DNA: TGTGCCAGCAGCAACCCGACGGAGGAAGCGACCCAGTACTTC. Translating it yields CASSNPTEEATQYF.

The chain links TRBV19 to TRBJ1-1; D is possibly TRBD1 (6 bases). Trimming took 6 bases from V and 4 from J, leaving 12 bases between them. CDR3 length equals 13 residues. CDR1 LNHDA and CDR2 SQIVND come from the germline V gene (reference sequence). The DNA for the CDR3 is TGTGCCAGTAGAGGGGGGGTAGGCACTGAAGCTTTCTTT. Encoded protein: CASRGGVGTEAFF.

This rearrangement joins TRBV3-1 (or the pseudogene TRBV3-2) to TRBJ1-6; TRBD1 is a possible D gene (5 bases). CDR1 and CDR2 (germline): LGHDT, YNNKEL (reference sequence). CDR3 length equals 14 residues. V lost 1 base to trimming and J lost 9 bases, with 10 bases between them. The DNA for the CDR3 is TGTGCCAGCAGCCAAGCGCAGGGAACTTCACCCCTCCACTTT. Translation gives CASSQAQGTSPLHF.

The genes are TRBV2 and TRBJ1-4, with D unresolved. The germline V and J ends were trimmed by 11 bases and 8 bases, with 15 bases remaining between them. CDR3 length: 12 amino acids. Germline lookup yields CDR1 SNHLY and CDR2 FYNNEI. The CDR3 region has the DNA TGTGCCGGACTGAGGGAGAAGGAAAAACTGTTTTTT. Residues: CAGLREKEKLFF.

The CDR3 protein is CASSYPTGVGYTF. CDR3 coding DNA: TGTGCCAGCAGTTACCCCACAGGGGTCGGCTACACCTTC. The chain links TRBV6-5 to TRBJ1-2, with 7 bases fitting TRBD1. V dropped 2 bases and J dropped 8; count of bases not matched to a gene: 5. Per germline, CDR1 MNHEY and CDR2 SVGAGI. The CDR3 totals 13 residues.

The chain employs TRBV5-1 and TRBJ1-1, with 12 bases matching TRBD1. The CDR3 loop spans 16 amino acids. V gave up 0 bases and J gave up 9 bases; unmatched junction bases: 9. The germline V gene has CDR1 SGHRS and CDR2 YFSETQ. The CDR3 region has the DNA TGCGCCAGCAGCTTGGTGGGACAGGGGGCGCTTCGCAAAGCTTTCTTT. Its translation: CASSLVGQGALRKAFF.

The genes are TRBV7-8 and TRBJ1-1; unclear D gene. Germline V gene sequence: CDR1 SGHVS, CDR2 FQNEAQ. There are 16 residues in the CDR3. Trimming left V 4 bases short and J 4 bases short, with 19 bases between. CDR3 protein: CASSSMGGLRGTEAFF. DNA of the CDR3: TGTGCCAGCAGCTCGATGGGAGGTCTTCGGGGCACTGAAGCTTTCTTT.

V gene TRBV12-3 or TRBV12-4 combines with J gene TRBJ2-5; TRBD1 matches 7 bases. V shed 7 bases, J shed 9 bases, and the junction held 8 bases outside the gene matches. The CDR3 has 12 residues. The CDR3 spells CASMGTESSQYF. CDR3 bases: TGTGCCAGCATGGGGACAGAAAGTTCCCAGTACTTC.

V and J are TRBV7-6 and TRBJ1-2; weak D call: TRBD1 (5 bases). The CDR3 sequence is 17 residues long. Germline lookup yields CDR1 SGHVS and CDR2 FNYEAQ. Trimming took off 5 bases at V and 3 bases at J, with 22 bases between the two ends. In DNA form, the CDR3 reads TGTGCCAGCAGCAATGTAGCTGGGGGGGATTTTGACTATGGCTACACCTTC. Translating gives CASSNVAGGDFDYGYTF.

The rearrangement links TRBV5-5 to TRBJ2-1, with a weak D call TRBD1 (5 bases). Germline CDR1 reads SGHKS; CDR2 reads YYEKEE (reference sequence). This CDR3 comprises 15 residues. V was cut by 4 bases and J by 2 bases, with 13 bases left in between. The CDR3 DNA follows: TGTGCCAGCAGCCCCGGACACGGAACCTACAATGAGCAGTTCTTC. It encodes CASSPGHGTYNEQFF.

The chain is built from TRBV14 and TRBJ1-1, with 7 bases fitting TRBD1. Unmatched junction bases numbered 10, after V lost 3 bases and J lost 0 bases. The CDR3 sequence is 17 residues long. Germline CDR1 SGHDN, CDR2 FVKESK. The CDR3 here is CASSHIRGTEMNTEAFF. The CDR3 DNA reads as TGTGCCAGCAGCCACATTAGGGGGACAGAGATGAACACTGAAGCTTTCTTT. The variable domain in full, completed from reference TRBV14 and TRBJ1-1, reads EAGVTQFPSHSVIEKGQTVTLRCDPISGHDNLYWYRRVMGKEIKFLLHFVKESKQDESGMPNNRFLAERTGGTYSTLKVQPAELEDSGVYFCASSHIRGTEMNTEAFFGQGTRLTVV.

The rearrangement joins TRBV5-6 to TRBJ1-1; TRBD1 agrees at 8 bases. From germline, CDR1 is SGHDT and CDR2 YYEEEE. The ends lost 4 bases at V and 2 bases at J; junction bases unmatched: 10. The CDR3 extends over 16 amino acids. The CDR3 sequence is CASSPPQGAENTEAFF. As DNA, the CDR3 is TGTGCCAGCAGCCCCCCGCAGGGGGCGGAAAACACTGAAGCTTTCTTT.

About this clone itself: A junction end diverges from the germline sequence, so it may reflect a read error. The chain has TRBV19 and TRBJ2-5; possible D gene TRBD1, 6 bases. Germline assignment: CDR1 LNHDA and CDR2 SQIVND (reference sequence). The CDR3 sequence is 14 residues long. The CDR3 protein is CASSLDRIQETQYF. CDR3 nucleotide sequence: TGTGCCAGTAGTCTAGACAGGATCCAAGAGACCCAGTACTTC.

The V gene is TRBV10-3, the J gene TRBJ2-7, with D unresolved. CDR3 length equals 12 residues. Germline lookup yields CDR1 ENHRY and CDR2 SYGVKD. With 4 bases removed from V and 0 bases from J, the gap between germline ends came to 4 bases. The CDR3 coding sequence is TGTGCCATCAGTGCCAACTCCTACGAGCAGTACTTC. The encoded protein is CAISANSYEQYF.

The chain is built from TRBV19 and TRBJ2-3, with 9 nucleotides matching TRBD1. V dropped 5 bases and J dropped 3; count of bases not matched to a gene: 9. The CDR3 contains 16 residues. CDR1 and CDR2 (germline): LNHDA, SQIVND (reference sequence). DNA for the CDR3: TGTGCCAGTAGTGTAACCTACAGGGGGCGGACAGATACGCAGTATTTT. As protein: CASSVTYRGRTDTQYF. Full variable domain (rest looked up from reference TRBV19 and TRBJ2-3): DGGITQSPKYLFRKEGQNVTLSCEQNLNHDAMYWYRQDPGQGLRLIYYSQIVNDFQKGDIAEGYSVSREKKESFPLTVTSAQKNPTAFYLCASSVTYRGRTDTQYFGPGTRLTVL.